This T cell receptor beta chain was recorded in a study of blood T cell repertoires in COVID-19. Study information: Some COVID-19 samples were acute and others convalescent; all came from the United States, Italy and Spain.

This clone appeared a few times. The CDR3 contains 15 residues. With 4 bases clipped from V and 1 base from J, the junction kept 7 bases outside the gene matches. Germline-derived CDR1 and CDR2 are SGHNT and YYREEE (reference sequence). Authors' methods: Nucleated cell number was recorded as an estimate derived from reference gene primer amplification. Profiled with immunoSEQ multiplex PCR; TCRdb holds only in-frame clones, not every one. For V, J and clone size, that table is used; D and trimming come from the DNA. The sample lists about 270,000 clones, 65% to 90% occurring once. Participant age was roughly 18 to 100 years, and participants resided in roughly 25 US areas. Participants' reported clinical history set cohort assignment.

Sequenced sample: PBMCs or T cells enriched from blood (not recorded which). The rearrangement joins TRBV5-4 to TRBJ1-2, with 7 positions matching TRBD1. The TCR was taken from a woman in her forties or fifties with acute COVID-19. In DNA form, the CDR3 reads TGTGCCAGCAGCCTAAGGACAGGACGTAACTATGGCTACACCTTC. Protein sequence: CASSLRTGRNYGYTF. The full variable domain, in which reference TRBV5-4 and TRBJ1-2 provide the parts outside the CDR3, is ETGVTQSPTHLIKTRGQQVTLRCSSQSGHNTVSWYQQALGQGPQFIFQYYREEENGRGNFPPRFSGLQFPNYSSELNVNALELDDSALYLCASSLRTGRNYGYTFGSGTRLTVV.